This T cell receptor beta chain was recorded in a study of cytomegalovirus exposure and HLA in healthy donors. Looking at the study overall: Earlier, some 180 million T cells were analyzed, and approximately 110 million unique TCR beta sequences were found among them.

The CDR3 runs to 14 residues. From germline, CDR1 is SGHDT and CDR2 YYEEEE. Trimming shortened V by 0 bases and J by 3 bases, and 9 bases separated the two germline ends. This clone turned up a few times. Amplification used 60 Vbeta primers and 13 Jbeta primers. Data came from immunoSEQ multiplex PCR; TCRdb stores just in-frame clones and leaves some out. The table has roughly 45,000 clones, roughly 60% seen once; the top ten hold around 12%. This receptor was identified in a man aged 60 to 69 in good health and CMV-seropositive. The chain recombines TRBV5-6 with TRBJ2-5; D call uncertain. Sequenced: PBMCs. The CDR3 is CASSLAGSKETQYF. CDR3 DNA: TGTGCCAGCAGCTTGGCGGGTAGCAAAGAGACCCAGTACTTC. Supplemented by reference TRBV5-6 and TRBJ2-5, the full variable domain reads DAGVTQSPTHLIKTRGQQVTLRCSPKSGHDTVSWYQQALGQGPQFIFQYYEEEERQRGNFPDRFSGHQFPNYSSELNVNALLLGDSALYLCASSLAGSKETQYFGPGTRLLVL.